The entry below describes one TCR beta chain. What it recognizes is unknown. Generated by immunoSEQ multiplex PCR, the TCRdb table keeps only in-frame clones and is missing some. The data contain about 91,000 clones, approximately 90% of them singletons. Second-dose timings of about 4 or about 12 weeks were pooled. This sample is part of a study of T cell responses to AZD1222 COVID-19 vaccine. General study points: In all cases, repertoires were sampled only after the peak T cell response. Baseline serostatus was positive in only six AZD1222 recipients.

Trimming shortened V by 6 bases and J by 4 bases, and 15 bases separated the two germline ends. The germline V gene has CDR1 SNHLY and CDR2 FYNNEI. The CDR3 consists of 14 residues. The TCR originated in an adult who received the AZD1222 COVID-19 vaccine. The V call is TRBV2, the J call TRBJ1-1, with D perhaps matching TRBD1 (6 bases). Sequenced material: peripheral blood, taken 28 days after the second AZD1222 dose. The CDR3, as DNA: TGTGCCAGCAGCCTACAGGGAGAGGTCACTGAAGCTTTCTTT. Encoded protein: CASSLQGEVTEAFF.